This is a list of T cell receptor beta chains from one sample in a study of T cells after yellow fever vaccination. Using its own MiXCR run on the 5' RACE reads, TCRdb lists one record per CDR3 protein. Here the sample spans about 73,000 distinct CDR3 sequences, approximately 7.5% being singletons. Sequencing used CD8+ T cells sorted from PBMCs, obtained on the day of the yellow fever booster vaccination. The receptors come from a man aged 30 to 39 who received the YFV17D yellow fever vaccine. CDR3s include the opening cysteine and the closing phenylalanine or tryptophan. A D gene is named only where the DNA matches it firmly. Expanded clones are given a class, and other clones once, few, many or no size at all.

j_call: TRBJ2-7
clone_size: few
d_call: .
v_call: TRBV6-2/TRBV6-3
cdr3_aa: CASSYRRGWSFYEQYF
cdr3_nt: TGTGCCAGCAGTTACCGGCGGGGATGGTCATTTTACGAGCAGTACTTC

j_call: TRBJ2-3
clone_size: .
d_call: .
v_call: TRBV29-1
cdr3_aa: CSVEGVPLSTDTQYF
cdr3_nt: TGCAGCGTTGAAGGAGTGCCCCTCAGCACAGATACGCAGTATTTT

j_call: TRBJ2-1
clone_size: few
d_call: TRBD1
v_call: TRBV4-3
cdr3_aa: CASSHTGVNEQFF
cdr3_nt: TGCGCCAGCAGCCACACAGGGGTTAATGAGCAGTTCTTC

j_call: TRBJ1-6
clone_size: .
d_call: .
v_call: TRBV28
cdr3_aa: CASNAGVAYNSPLHF
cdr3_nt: TGTGCCAGCAATGCAGGAGTCGCCTATAATTCACCCCTCCACTTT

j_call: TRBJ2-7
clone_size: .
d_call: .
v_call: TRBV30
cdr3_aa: CAWRAAFYEQYF
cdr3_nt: TGTGCCTGGAGGGCAGCCTTCTACGAGCAGTACTTC

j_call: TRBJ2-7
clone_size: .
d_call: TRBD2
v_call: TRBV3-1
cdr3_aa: CASSQGGLATYEQYF
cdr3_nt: TGTGCCAGCAGCCAAGGGGGACTAGCGACCTACGAGCAGTACTTC

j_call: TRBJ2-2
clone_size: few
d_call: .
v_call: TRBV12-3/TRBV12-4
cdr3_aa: CASSLAGGTPSVTGELFF
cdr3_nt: TGTGCCAGCAGTTTAGCGGGCGGGACCCCCTCTGTCACCGGGGAGCTGTTTTTT

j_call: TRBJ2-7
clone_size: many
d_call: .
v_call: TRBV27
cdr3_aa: CASSLRGTVYGQYF
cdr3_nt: TGTGCCAGCAGTTTACGGGGGACGGTCTACGGGCAGTACTTC

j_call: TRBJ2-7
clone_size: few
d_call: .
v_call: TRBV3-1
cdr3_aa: CASSQVPQSGLFNEQYF
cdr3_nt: TGTGCCAGCAGCCAAGTCCCCCAGTCGGGGCTATTCAACGAGCAGTACTTC

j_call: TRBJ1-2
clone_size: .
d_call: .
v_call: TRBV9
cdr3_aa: CASSLFSGAGPDGYTF
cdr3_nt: TGTGCCAGCAGCCTATTCAGCGGGGCGGGACCCGATGGCTACACCTTC

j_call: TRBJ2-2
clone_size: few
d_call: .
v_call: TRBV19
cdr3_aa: CASSIGGAGELFF
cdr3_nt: TGTGCCAGTAGTATTGGCGGGGCCGGGGAGCTGTTTTTT

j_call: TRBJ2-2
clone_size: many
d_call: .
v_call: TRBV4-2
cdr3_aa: CASSQLYLVTNTGELFF
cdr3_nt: TGTGCCAGCAGCCAATTGTATCTAGTGACGAACACCGGGGAGCTGTTTTTT

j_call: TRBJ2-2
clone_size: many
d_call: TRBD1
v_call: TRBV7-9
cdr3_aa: CASSGDRAWTGELFF
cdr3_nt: TGTGCCAGCAGCGGGGACAGGGCTTGGACCGGGGAGCTGTTTTTT

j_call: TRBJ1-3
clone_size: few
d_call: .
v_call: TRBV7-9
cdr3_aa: CASSLGWGAAGNTIYF
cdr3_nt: TGTGCCAGCAGCTTAGGGTGGGGGGCTGCTGGAAACACCATATATTTT

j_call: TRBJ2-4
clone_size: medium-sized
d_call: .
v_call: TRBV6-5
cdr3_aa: CASSPSGNIQYF
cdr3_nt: TGTGCCAGCAGCCCCTCCGGGAACATTCAGTACTTC

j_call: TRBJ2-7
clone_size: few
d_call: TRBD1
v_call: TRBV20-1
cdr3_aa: CSARDREVEYEQYF
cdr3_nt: TGCAGTGCTAGGGACAGGGAGGTCGAATACGAGCAGTACTTC

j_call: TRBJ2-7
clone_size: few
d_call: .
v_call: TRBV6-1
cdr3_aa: CASSRDKTYEQYF
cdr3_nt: TGTGCCAGCAGCCGGGACAAAACCTACGAGCAGTACTTC

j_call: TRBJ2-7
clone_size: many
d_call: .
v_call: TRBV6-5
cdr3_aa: CASSYSIQMKRNEQYF
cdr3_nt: TGTGCCAGCAGTTACTCGATCCAAATGAAGAGGAACGAGCAGTACTTC

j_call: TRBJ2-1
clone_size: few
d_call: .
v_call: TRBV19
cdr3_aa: CASSIGGVGPFNEQFF
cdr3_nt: TGTGCCAGTAGCATAGGGGGGGTCGGACCGTTCAATGAGCAGTTCTTC

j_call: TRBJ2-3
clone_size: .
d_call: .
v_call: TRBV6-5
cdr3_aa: CASSYSSGESTDTQYF
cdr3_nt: TGTGCCAGCAGTTACTCGTCGGGGGAGAGCACAGATACGCAGTATTTT

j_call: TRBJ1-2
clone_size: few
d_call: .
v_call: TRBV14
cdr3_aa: CASSQDPAGSDYGYTF
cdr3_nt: TGTGCCAGCAGCCAAGACCCGGCAGGGAGTGACTATGGCTACACCTTC

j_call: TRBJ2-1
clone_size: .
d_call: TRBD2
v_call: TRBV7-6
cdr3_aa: CASSLTTSGMNEQFF
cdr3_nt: TGTGCCAGCAGCCTCACGACTAGCGGGATGAATGAGCAGTTCTTC

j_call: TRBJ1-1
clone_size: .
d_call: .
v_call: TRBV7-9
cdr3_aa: CASSSGSTNTEAFF
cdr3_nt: TGTGCCAGCAGCTCGGGCTCCACGAACACTGAAGCTTTCTTT

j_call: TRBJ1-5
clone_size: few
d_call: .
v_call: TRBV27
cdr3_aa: CASSPSTNQPQHF
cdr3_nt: TGTGCCAGCAGTCCCTCTACAAATCAGCCCCAGCATTTT

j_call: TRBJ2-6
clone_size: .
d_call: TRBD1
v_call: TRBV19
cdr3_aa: CASSGTGGSGANVLTF
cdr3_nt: TGTGCCAGTTCGGGGACAGGGGGTTCTGGGGCCAACGTCCTGACTTTC

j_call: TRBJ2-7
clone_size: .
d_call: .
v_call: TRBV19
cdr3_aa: CASSIDLGGAYEQYF
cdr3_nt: TGTGCCAGTAGTATAGATCTCGGTGGGGCGTACGAGCAGTACTTC

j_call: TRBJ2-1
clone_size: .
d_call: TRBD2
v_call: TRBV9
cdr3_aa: CASSDRTSASVGNEQFF
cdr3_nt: TGTGCCAGCAGCGACCGGACTAGCGCGAGTGTGGGGAATGAGCAGTTCTTC

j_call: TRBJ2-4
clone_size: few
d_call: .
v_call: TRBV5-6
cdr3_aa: CASSLVGGWGKNIQYF
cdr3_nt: TGTGCCAGCAGCTTGGTTGGAGGTTGGGGCAAAAACATTCAGTACTTC

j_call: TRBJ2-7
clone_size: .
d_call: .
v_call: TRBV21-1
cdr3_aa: CASDTGTGVYEQYF
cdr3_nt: TGTGCCAGCGACACCGGGACAGGAGTTTACGAGCAGTACTTC

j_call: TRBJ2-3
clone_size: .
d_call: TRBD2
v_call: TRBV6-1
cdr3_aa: CASTPTGLEAQYF
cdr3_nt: TGTGCCAGCACACCAACGGGACTAGAGGCGCAGTATTTT

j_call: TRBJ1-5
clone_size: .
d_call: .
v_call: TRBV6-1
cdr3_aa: CASSDDRISNQPQHF
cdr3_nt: TGTGCCAGCAGTGACGACAGAATTAGCAATCAGCCCCAGCATTTT

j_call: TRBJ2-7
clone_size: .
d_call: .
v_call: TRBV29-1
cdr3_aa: CSVDRGESYEQYF
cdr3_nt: TGCAGCGTTGACAGGGGGGAAAGCTACGAGCAGTACTTC

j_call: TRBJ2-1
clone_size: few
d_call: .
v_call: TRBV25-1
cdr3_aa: CASSEYFQTVYNEQFF
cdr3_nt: TGTGCCAGCAGTGAATATTTCCAGACGGTCTACAATGAGCAGTTCTTC

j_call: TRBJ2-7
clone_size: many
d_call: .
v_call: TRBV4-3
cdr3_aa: CASSQDPTGNEQYF
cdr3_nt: TGCGCCAGCAGCCAAGACCCAACAGGTAACGAGCAGTACTTC

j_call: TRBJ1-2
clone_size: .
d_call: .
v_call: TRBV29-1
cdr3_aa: CSVDSGMGGYTF
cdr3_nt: TGCAGCGTCGACAGCGGAATGGGTGGTTACACCTTC

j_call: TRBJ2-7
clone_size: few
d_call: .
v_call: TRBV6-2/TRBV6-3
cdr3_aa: CASSYSHYEQYF
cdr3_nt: TGTGCCAGCAGTTACTCTCACTACGAGCAGTACTTC

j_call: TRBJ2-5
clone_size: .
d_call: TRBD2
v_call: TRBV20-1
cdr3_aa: CCARESTSGPQETQYF
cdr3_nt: TGCTGTGCTAGAGAATCGACTAGCGGGCCACAAGAGACCCAGTACTTC

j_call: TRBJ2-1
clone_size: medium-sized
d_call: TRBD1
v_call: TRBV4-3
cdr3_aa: CASSQPGTGATNEQFF
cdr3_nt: TGCGCCAGCAGCCAGCCCGGGACAGGGGCCACCAATGAGCAGTTCTTC

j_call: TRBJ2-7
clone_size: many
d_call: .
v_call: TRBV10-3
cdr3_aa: CAISEGAYEQYF
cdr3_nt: TGTGCCATCAGTGAGGGGGCATACGAGCAGTACTTC

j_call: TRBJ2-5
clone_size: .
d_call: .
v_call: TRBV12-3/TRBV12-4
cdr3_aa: CASSSTETQYF
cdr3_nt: TGTGCCAGCAGTTCGACGGAGACCCAGTACTTC

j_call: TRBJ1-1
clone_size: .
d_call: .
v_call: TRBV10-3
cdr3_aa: CAISDRTDTEAFF
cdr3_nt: TGTGCCATCAGTGACAGGACGGACACTGAAGCTTTCTTT

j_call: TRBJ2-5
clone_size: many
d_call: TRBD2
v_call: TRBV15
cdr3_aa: CATRSGTSSQETQYF
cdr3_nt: TGTGCCACCAGAAGTGGGACTAGCAGCCAAGAGACCCAGTACTTC

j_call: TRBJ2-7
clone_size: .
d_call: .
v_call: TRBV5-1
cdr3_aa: CASSQRTAFYEQYF
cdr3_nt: TGCGCCAGCAGCCAAAGGACAGCTTTCTACGAGCAGTACTTC

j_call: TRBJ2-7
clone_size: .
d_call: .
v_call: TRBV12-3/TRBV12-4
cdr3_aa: CASSHDYEQYF
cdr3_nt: TGTGCCAGCAGCCACGACTACGAGCAGTACTTC

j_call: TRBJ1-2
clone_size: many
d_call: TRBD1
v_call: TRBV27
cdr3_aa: CASSPGGYGYTF
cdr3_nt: TGTGCCAGCAGTCCAGGGGGCTATGGCTACACCTTC